This TCR beta chain was retrieved from a study of blood T cell repertoires in COVID-19. Study as a whole: The origin of the acute and convalescent COVID-19 samples was the United States, Italy and Spain. T cells, B-cell-depleted T cells, or PBMCs provided the cDNA or gDNA that served as material.

The CDR3 is 17 amino acids. The V and J ends lost 5 bases and 0 bases respectively, with 15 bases between them. Per germline, CDR1 SGHRS and CDR2 YFSETQ. Per the original methods: How many nucleated cells were present was estimated from reference gene primer amplification. Profiled with immunoSEQ multiplex PCR; TCRdb holds only in-frame clones, not every one. Clone size and V and J calls were adopted from that table, with D and trimming inferred from the DNA. The sample includes approximately 68,000 clones, about 89% seen only once; the top ten take less than 15%. Material for sequencing was peripheral blood. The V and J genes are TRBV5-1 and TRBJ1-6; D gene ambiguous. This clonotype was obtained from a woman aged 55 to 70 with acute or convalescent COVID-19. CDR3 sequence: CASSQSVGSSYNSPLHF. The CDR3 DNA reads as TGCGCCAGCAGTCAAAGTGTGGGGAGCTCCTATAATTCACCCCTCCACTTT.